This record covers a single T cell receptor (beta chain). Its cognate antigen is unknown. The data were taken from a study of long-term antiretroviral therapy in people with HIV. General study findings and limits: ART preceded a rise in diversity that nonetheless stayed lower than in transplant donor controls. Clones with expansion before ART led the repertoire at all time points. Against controls, HIV repertoires showed narrower ranges of CDR3 length.

CDR1 and CDR2 from the germline V gene are MGHDK and SYGVNS. CDR3 length: 15 amino acids. V lost 4 bases and J 4 bases, leaving 16 bases between the germline ends. At survey level, the immunoSEQ assay was run in its v3.0 version. Measured with immunoSEQ multiplex PCR; TCRdb has only the in-frame clones, and not every one. The sample consists of over 30,000 clones, 97% of them appearing once. A minimum of one pre-ART and two post-ART PBMC samples existed for each donor. This specimen was unsorted PBMCs, taken 7.6 years after starting antiretroviral therapy. V usage is TRBV25-1 and J usage is TRBJ1-1; a possible D gene is TRBD1 (6 bases). The sequence was obtained from a man aged 30 to 45 with HIV. CDR3 DNA: TGTGCCAGCAGTGGTGCCGCAGGGGTGGGCACTGAAGCTTTCTTT. Its protein is CASSGAAGVGTEAFF. The variable domain in full, completed from reference TRBV25-1 and TRBJ1-1, reads EADIYQTPRYLVIGTGKKITLECSQTMGHDKMYWYQQDPGMELHLIHYSYGVNSTEKGDLSSESTVSRIRTEHFPLTLESARPSHTSQYLCASSGAAGVGTEAFFGQGTRLTVV.